A single sample is the source of the 16 T cell receptor beta chains below, sequenced in a study of neurological immune-mediated disorders. TCRdb independently ran MiXCR on the 5' RACE reads; one entry per CDR3 protein. The sample consists of about 16,000 distinct CDR3 sequences, about 20% of them appearing once. The sample comprised PBMCs. The receptors derive from a man aged 45-65 years in good health.

This clonotype was detected many times. The chain combines TRBV7-2 with TRBJ1-2; the match to TRBD1 covers 12 bases. The CDR3 runs 14 residues. Germline V gene data show CDR1 as SGHTA and CDR2 as FQGNSA. V was pared by 5 bases and J by 9 bases, with 7 bases of the junction left unmatched. In DNA, the CDR3 is TGTGCCAGCAGCCCTGGGACAGGGGGCTTTAGCTACACCTTC. Residues: CASSPGTGGFSYTF.

This clonotype was observed at least ten times. The chain has TRBV20-1 and TRBJ1-2; TRBD1 aligns across 7 bases. V dropped 6 bases and J dropped 14; count of bases not matched to a gene: 9. CDR1 and CDR2 from the germline V gene are DFQATT and SNEGSKA (reference sequence). CDR3 length: 10 residues. Here the CDR3 DNA reads TGCAGTGCGCGGGACAGCGGAGGGACCTTC. The encoded protein is CSARDSGGTF.

This clonotype occurred a few times. This chain links TRBV20-1 with TRBJ2-7, with a possible D match to TRBD1 (5 bases). This CDR3 comprises 14 residues. Trimming cost V 2 bases and J 0 bases, with 11 bases left between them. The germline V gene has CDR1 DFQATT and CDR2 SNEGSKA (reference sequence). This CDR3 is CSARKWGTSYEQYF. The CDR3 DNA follows: TGCAGTGCTAGAAAGTGGGGCACCTCCTACGAGCAGTACTTC.

This clonotype was recorded at least ten times. V usage is TRBV5-1 and J usage is TRBJ2-7, with D possibly being TRBD2 (6 bases). The CDR3 contains 14 residues. CDR1 is SGHRS, CDR2 YFSETQ, per germline. V was cut by 5 bases and J by 0 bases, with 12 bases left in between. CDR3 in amino acids: CASSQEGLSYEQYF. The CDR3 DNA reads as TGCGCCAGCAGTCAGGAGGGGCTCTCCTACGAGCAGTACTTC.

This chain joins TRBV7-2 and TRBJ2-3; D not certain. Germline CDR1 reads SGHTA; CDR2 reads FQGNSA. V was clipped by 0 bases and J by 5 bases, with 15 bases between them. The CDR3 has 16 amino acids. The CDR3 loop is CASSLADTRARDTQYF. In DNA form, the CDR3 reads TGTGCCAGCAGCTTAGCGGATACAAGGGCGCGAGATACGCAGTATTTT.

This clonotype appeared many times. The rearrangement links TRBV7-2 to TRBJ2-2; TRBD1 matches 10 bases. The V and J ends lost 4 bases and 5 bases, in that order; junction bases with no gene match: 13. The CDR3 loop spans 18 amino acids. CDR1 is SGHTA, CDR2 FQGNSA, per germline. The CDR3 sequence is CASSYRQGARGGTGELFF. Here the CDR3 DNA reads TGTGCCAGCAGCTACAGACAGGGGGCTCGGGGGGGGACCGGGGAGCTGTTTTTT.

This clonotype was detected many times. The chain employs TRBV20-1 and TRBJ2-7; D gene unclear. There are 13 residues in the CDR3. Germline loops: CDR1 DFQATT, CDR2 SNEGSKA (reference sequence). V was trimmed by 1 base and J by 0 bases, leaving 7 bases between them. In DNA form, the CDR3 reads TGCAGTGCTAGAGTCGGGTACTCCTACGAGCAGTACTTC. Amino acid sequence: CSARVGYSYEQYF.

The rearrangement joins TRBV28 to TRBJ1-1, with D tentatively TRBD1 (5 bases). V lost 6 bases and J 8 bases, leaving 16 bases between the germline ends. The CDR3 is 13 residues long. Germline CDR1 MDHEN, CDR2 SYDVKM. CDR3: CASSQSGRSEAFF. In DNA, the CDR3 is TGTGCCAGCAGCCAATCAGGGAGGTCCGAAGCTTTCTTT. Filled out from reference TRBV28 and TRBJ1-1, the complete variable domain reads DVKVTQSSRYLVKRTGEKVFLECVQDMDHENMFWYRQDPGLGLRLIYFSYDVKMKEKGDIPEGYSVSREKKERFSLILESASTNQTSMYLCASSQSGRSEAFFGQGTRLTVV.

The sample holds one count of this clonotype. The chain joins TRBV28 to TRBJ2-7, with TRBD1 identical over 8 bases. Germline loops: CDR1 MDHEN, CDR2 SYDVKM. V was clipped by 6 bases and J by 9 bases; unmatched bases: 13. The CDR3 totals 14 residues. The CDR3: CASRQSGGQRGQYF. CDR3 DNA sequence: TGTGCCAGCAGACAATCAGGGGGCCAGCGTGGGCAGTACTTC.

A single count supports this clonotype. The chain is built from TRBV15 and TRBJ2-7; no clear D gene. Germline CDR1 LNHNV, CDR2 YYDKDF (reference sequence). CDR3 size: 12 residues. V gave up 0 bases and J gave up 4 bases, with 4 bases separating them. In nucleotides, the CDR3 is TGTGCCACCAGCAGAGACCGGTACGAGCAGTACTTC. Residues: CATSRDRYEQYF.

This clonotype has just a few counts. The genes are TRBV6-2 or TRBV6-3 and TRBJ2-5, with D unresolved. The CDR3 is 12 residues long. V shed 6 bases and J shed 3 bases, with 8 bases lying between them. Germline values: CDR1 MNHEY, CDR2 SVGEGT. The CDR3 bases are TGTGCCAGCAGCAACAGAAAAGAGACCCAGTACTTC. Encoded protein: CASSNRKETQYF.

This clonotype was seen many times. The chain uses TRBV29-1 and TRBJ1-2; 7 bases agree with TRBD1. The germline V gene encodes CDR1 SQVTM and CDR2 ANQGSEA. V shed 4 bases, J shed 2 bases, and the junction held 7 bases outside the gene matches. CDR3 size: 14 residues. CDR3 protein: CSVASRGLNYGYTF. The CDR3 coding sequence is TGCAGCGTTGCTTCCAGGGGGTTGAACTATGGCTACACCTTC.

This rearrangement joins TRBV10-3 to TRBJ2-1, with D perhaps assigned TRBD1 or TRBD2 (5 bases each). Trimming pared 3 bases from V and 2 bases from J, leaving 8 bases between. The CDR3 totals 14 residues. CDR1 and CDR2 (germline): ENHRY, SYGVKD. The CDR3 here is CAISDRGAYNEQFF. In DNA, the CDR3 is TGTGCCATCAGTGACAGAGGGGCCTACAATGAGCAGTTCTTC.

This clonotype showed up many times. CDR3 loop: CASSSGRAGAAEQFF. The CDR3 coding sequence is TGTGCCAGCAGCTCGGGGAGGGCTGGCGCGGCTGAGCAGTTCTTC. The V call is TRBV7-7, the J call TRBJ2-1; the match to TRBD2 covers 7 bases. The CDR3 has 15 residues. With V trimmed by 4 bases and J by 9 bases, 12 bases remained unmatched. Germline-derived CDR1 and CDR2 are SSHAT and FNYEAQ (reference sequence).

This clonotype appeared many times. The CDR3 sequence: CSAAHLGHNYEQYF. The CDR3, as DNA: TGCAGTGCTGCCCACTTGGGACACAACTACGAGCAGTACTTC. The chain recombines TRBV20-1 with TRBJ2-7, with TRBD1 as a possible D gene (6 bases). The V and J ends lost 5 bases and 3 bases respectively, with 17 bases between them. Germline V CDR1 and CDR2: DFQATT, SNEGSKA (reference sequence). The CDR3 is made up of 14 amino acids.

This clonotype was found once. The chain couples TRBV5-1 to TRBJ2-2; D gene uncertain. The length of the CDR3 is 13 residues. Trimming pared 7 bases from V and 2 bases from J, leaving 9 bases between. The germline V gene encodes CDR1 SGHRS and CDR2 YFSETQ. The CDR3 nucleotides are TGCGCCAGCGCCGCCCTCAACACCGGGGAGCTGTTTTTT. Residues: CASAALNTGELFF.